The rows below give T cell receptor beta chains drawn from one sample of a study of T-cell memory formation after mild COVID-19. TCRdb recomputed calls from the 5' RACE reads with MiXCR, one row per CDR3 protein. The sample lists about 100,000 distinct CDR3 sequences, 11% seen once, with approximately 39% in the top ten. Sequenced input: PBMCs or a T cell subset sorted from them (not recorded which). Source of these receptors: a man aged 18 to 30 who had mild COVID-19 (a few samples of this study predate the infection). Cell type and time point are not known. CDR3s include the opening cysteine and the closing phenylalanine or tryptophan. The order of the fields is V gene, J gene, CDR3 length, clone size, D gene, CDR3 DNA, CDR3 protein. A D gene is named only where the DNA matches it firmly. A clone size is listed for some rows: how often the clone was seen (once, few, many), or a class if it is expanded.

TRBV6-5	TRBJ2-1	18	-	-	TGTGCCAGCAGTTACCACCATCCGACGGGCTGGGTAACCAATGAGCAGTTCTTC	CASSYHHPTGWVTNEQFF
TRBV7-6	TRBJ2-1	13	few	-	TGTGCCAGCAGCGCTGTAGCCCTAGGTGAGCAGTTCTTC	CASSAVALGEQFF
TRBV7-3	TRBJ2-7	19	many	TRBD2	TGTGCCAGCAGCTTCGCCGGGACTAGCGGGGTCGGATCAGCGGACGAGCAGTACTTC	CASSFAGTSGVGSADEQYF
TRBV7-2	TRBJ1-5	14	-	-	TGTGCCAGCAGCTTAATAGGGCACAATCAGCCCCAGCATTTT	CASSLIGHNQPQHF
TRBV4-2	TRBJ2-5	14	many	-	TGTGCCAGCAGCCCCCTTTGGGAGGATGAGACCCAGTACTTC	CASSPLWEDETQYF
TRBV7-9	TRBJ1-5	12	few	-	TGTGCCAGCTCGCCGGTGGACCAGCCCCAGCATTTT	CASSPVDQPQHF
TRBV7-9	TRBJ2-2	17	-	-	TGTGCCAGCAGCTTAGATCGACAGCTAACGGACACCGGGGAGCTGTTTTTT	CASSLDRQLTDTGELFF
TRBV2	TRBJ2-3	15	-	TRBD2	TGTGCCAGCAGTGTACTAGCGACTAGCACAGATACGCAGTATTTT	CASSVLATSTDTQYF
TRBV6-2/TRBV6-3	TRBJ1-5	15	-	-	TGTGCCAGCAGTTACTCGTCCGAGATCAATCAGCCCCAGCATTTT	CASSYSSEINQPQHF
TRBV19	TRBJ1-1	14	few	-	TGTGCCAGTAGTATAGATGGGGGCTCCCCTGAAGCTTTCTTT	CASSIDGGSPEAFF
TRBV4-1	TRBJ2-5	16	few	-	TGCGCCAGCAGCCAAGATCGGCGTATCCAGGTGGAGACCCAGTACTTC	CASSQDRRIQVETQYF
TRBV12-3/TRBV12-4	TRBJ1-1	12	few	-	TGTGCCAGCGGGGGCAGGACAGACGAAGCTTTCTTT	CASGGRTDEAFF
TRBV5-6	TRBJ2-7	14	-	TRBD1	TGTGCCAGCAGCCACAACAGGGGGCGCATAGTGCAGTACTTC	CASSHNRGRIVQYF
TRBV7-6	TRBJ2-5	14	-	-	TGTGCCAGCAGCCGGGCCCTATCCCAAGAGACCCAGTACTTC	CASSRALSQETQYF
TRBV5-1	TRBJ2-3	18	many	-	TGCGCCAGCAGCTTGGCGGCAGGCGCCCGCCCTAGCACAGATACGCAGTATTTT	CASSLAAGARPSTDTQYF
TRBV7-9	TRBJ2-2	14	-	-	TGTGCCAGCAGCTCCTCCACGGAACCCGGGGAGCTGTTTTTT	CASSSSTEPGELFF
TRBV7-2	TRBJ2-2	14	-	TRBD1	TGTGCCAGCAGCTTAGATGACAGGGAGCGGGAGCTGTTTTTT	CASSLDDRERELFF
TRBV27	TRBJ2-1	14	-	TRBD1	TGTGCCAGCAGGGGGACAGGGGCCTACAATGAGCAGTTCTTC	CASRGTGAYNEQFF
TRBV6-6	TRBJ2-2	12	many	-	TGTGCCAGCAGTGTTAACCCGGGGGAGCTGTTTTTT	CASSVNPGELFF
TRBV20-1	TRBJ1-1	12	few	TRBD1	TGCAGTGCCCCATCGACAGGGGATGAAGCTTTCTTT	CSAPSTGDEAFF
TRBV11-2	TRBJ2-1	15	few	TRBD2	TGTGCCAGCGGACACGGGGGGGCGGGTAGGAATGAGCAGTTCTTC	CASGHGGAGRNEQFF
TRBV7-3	TRBJ1-2	21	-	-	TGTGCCAGCAGCTTACCCGCCGGGCCTCGCGGTATTTGGGTGCCCCTGAATGGCTACACCTTC	CASSLPAGPRGIWVPLNGYTF
TRBV7-2	TRBJ2-7	13	many	-	TGTGCCAGCAGCTTGACGGCCTCCTACGAGCAGTACTTC	CASSLTASYEQYF
TRBV7-2	TRBJ2-3	15	few	TRBD2	TGTGCCAGCAGCCCTAGCGGGGGGGCCTTAGATACGCAGTATTTT	CASSPSGGALDTQYF
TRBV27	TRBJ2-2	14	few	-	TGTGCCAGCAGTTTCCGGCAGGCCAAAGGGGAGCTGTTTTTT	CASSFRQAKGELFF
TRBV7-8	TRBJ2-1	16	many	TRBD2	TGTGCCAGCAGCATGGGGACTAGCGGGGTAATGAACGTGCTGTTCTTC	CASSMGTSGVMNVLFF
TRBV6-5	TRBJ2-1	14	-	-	TGTGCCAGCAGTTACTCTCCTTCGAACAATGAGCAGTTCTTC	CASSYSPSNNEQFF
TRBV23-1	TRBJ2-2	17	many	-	TGCGCCAGCAGTCAATTTTCTGGGAAAGGGGACACCGGGGAGCTGTTTTTT	CASSQFSGKGDTGELFF
TRBV5-1	TRBJ2-1	14	many	-	TGCGCCAGCAGCGCCGAGGCTGAGGGTATTGAGCAGTTCTTC	CASSAEAEGIEQFF
TRBV4-3	TRBJ2-6	16	few	-	TGCGCCAGCAGCCAAGAAGGCCCCTCTGGGGCCAACGTCCTGACTTTC	CASSQEGPSGANVLTF
TRBV7-9	TRBJ2-5	16	few	-	TGTGCCAGCAGCCCCCCTGCGTTCTCAAGGAGGGAGACCCAGTACTTC	CASSPPAFSRRETQYF
TRBV6-5	TRBJ1-1	13	-	-	TGTGCCAGCAGCTACACCGGTATCACTGAAGCTTTCTTT	CASSYTGITEAFF
TRBV5-1	TRBJ1-6	16	-	-	TGCGCCAGCAGCTTGTTCTCGGCAGGGAGCAATTCACCCCTCCACTTT	CASSLFSAGSNSPLHF
TRBV6-5	TRBJ1-6	15	few	TRBD1	TGTGCCAGCAGTTACTCTTGGGACAGTAATTCACCCCTCCACTTT	CASSYSWDSNSPLHF
TRBV7-9	TRBJ1-4	13	few	-	TGTGCCAGCAGCTTGGGAGTAAATGAAAAACTGTTTTTT	CASSLGVNEKLFF
TRBV28	TRBJ1-5	17	-	-	TGTGCCAGCAGTCCCAAAGTAGGTTCAAGGTGGAATCAGCCCCAGCATTTT	CASSPKVGSRWNQPQHF
TRBV29-1	TRBJ1-2	14	few	TRBD1	TGCAGCGTTTGGACAGGGGAGAATAAGAATGGCTACACCTTC	CSVWTGENKNGYTF
TRBV7-9	TRBJ1-5	14	many	-	TGTGCCAGCAGCTTTAGTGACACCAATCAGCCCCAGCATTTT	CASSFSDTNQPQHF
TRBV4-2	TRBJ2-1	14	few	-	TGTGCCAGCAGCCTACTTTCAGAGTACAATGAGCAGTTCTTC	CASSLLSEYNEQFF
TRBV11-2	TRBJ2-3	13	many	-	TGTGCCAGCAGCTTCGTCGGGCGGGATACGCAGTATTTT	CASSFVGRDTQYF
TRBV9	TRBJ2-3	15	-	TRBD2	TGTGCCAGCAGCGCGTTCCCAGCGGGGGCAGATACGCAGTATTTT	CASSAFPAGADTQYF